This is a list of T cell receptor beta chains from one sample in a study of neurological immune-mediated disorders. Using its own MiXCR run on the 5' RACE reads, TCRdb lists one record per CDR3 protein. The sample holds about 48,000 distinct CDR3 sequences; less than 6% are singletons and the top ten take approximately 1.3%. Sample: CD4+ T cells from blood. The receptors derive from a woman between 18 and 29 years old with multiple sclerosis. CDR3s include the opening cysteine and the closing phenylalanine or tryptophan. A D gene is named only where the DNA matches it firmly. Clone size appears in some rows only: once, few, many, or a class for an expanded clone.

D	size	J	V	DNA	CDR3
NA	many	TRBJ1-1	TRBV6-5	TGTGCCAGCAGTTACGGGCAGGGCGGGACTGAAGCTTTCTTT	CASSYGQGGTEAFF
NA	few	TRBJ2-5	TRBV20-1	TGCAGTGCTAGAGATCTAGGGGGGCAGACCCAGTACTTC	CSARDLGGQTQYF
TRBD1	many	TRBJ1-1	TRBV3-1	TGTGCCAGCAGCCCAGGAGGGGGCTTTTCTACTGAAGCTTTCTTT	CASSPGGGFSTEAFF
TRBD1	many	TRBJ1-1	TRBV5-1	TGCGCCAGCTCCCCGTCGGGAGGGACAGGGCAATCCACTGAAGCTTTCTTT	CASSPSGGTGQSTEAFF
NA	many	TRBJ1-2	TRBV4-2	TGTGCCAGCAGCCAAGATGGAGCTTATGGCTACACCTTC	CASSQDGAYGYTF
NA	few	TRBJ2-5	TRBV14	TGTGCCAGCAGCCAAGATTCTCCGACCCAGTACTTC	CASSQDSPTQYF
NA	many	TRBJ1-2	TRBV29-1	TGCAGCGTTCCAGATAACTATGGCTACACCTTC	CSVPDNYGYTF
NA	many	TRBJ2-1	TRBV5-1	TGCGCCAGCAGCTTGGGACTACTGAACAATGAGCAGTTCTTC	CASSLGLLNNEQFF
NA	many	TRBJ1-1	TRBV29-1	TGCAGCGTTGGAACCCTCCACGGAAACACTGAAGCTTTCTTT	CSVGTLHGNTEAFF
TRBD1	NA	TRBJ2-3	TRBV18	TGTGCCAGCTCACCGAAGACAGGGGGCGCGACAGATACGCAGTATTTT	CASSPKTGGATDTQYF
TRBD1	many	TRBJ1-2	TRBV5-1	TGCGCCAGCAGCTTGGAAATCCGGGACAGGGCGCGGGGCTACACCTTC	CASSLEIRDRARGYTF
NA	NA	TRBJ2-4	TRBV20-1	TGCAGTGCTAGGGGAACTAGCTGGACCAAAAACATTCAGTACTTC	CSARGTSWTKNIQYF